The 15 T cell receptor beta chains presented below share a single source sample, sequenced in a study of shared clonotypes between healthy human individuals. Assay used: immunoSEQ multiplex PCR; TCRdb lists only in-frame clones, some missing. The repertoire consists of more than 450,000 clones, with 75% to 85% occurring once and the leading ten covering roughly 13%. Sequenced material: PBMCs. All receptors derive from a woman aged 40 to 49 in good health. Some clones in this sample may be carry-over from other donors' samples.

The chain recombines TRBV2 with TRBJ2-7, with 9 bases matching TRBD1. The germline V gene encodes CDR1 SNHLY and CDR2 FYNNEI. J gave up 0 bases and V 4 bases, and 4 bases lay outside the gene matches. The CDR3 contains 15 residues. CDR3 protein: CASSGDRANSYEQYF. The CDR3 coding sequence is TGTGCCAGCAGTGGGGACAGGGCTAACTCCTACGAGCAGTACTTC. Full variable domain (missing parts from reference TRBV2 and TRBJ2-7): EPEVTQTPSHQVTQMGQEVILRCVPISNHLYFYWYRQILGQKVEFLVSFYNNEISEKSEIFDDQFSVERPDGSNFTLKIRSTKLEDSAMYFCASSGDRANSYEQYFGPGTRLTVT.

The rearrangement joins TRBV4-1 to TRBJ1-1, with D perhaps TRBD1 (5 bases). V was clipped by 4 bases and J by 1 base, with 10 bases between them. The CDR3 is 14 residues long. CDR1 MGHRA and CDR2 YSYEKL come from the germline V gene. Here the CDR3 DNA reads TGCGCCAGCAGCCTCACAGGTGGGAACACTGAAGCTTTCTTT. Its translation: CASSLTGGNTEAFF.

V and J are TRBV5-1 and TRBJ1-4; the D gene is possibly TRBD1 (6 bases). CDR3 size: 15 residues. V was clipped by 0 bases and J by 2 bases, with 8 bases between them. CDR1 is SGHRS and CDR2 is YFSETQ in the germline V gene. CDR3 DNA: TGCGCCAGCAGCTTGGGGGGGCAGACTAATGAAAAACTGTTTTTT. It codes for CASSLGGQTNEKLFF.

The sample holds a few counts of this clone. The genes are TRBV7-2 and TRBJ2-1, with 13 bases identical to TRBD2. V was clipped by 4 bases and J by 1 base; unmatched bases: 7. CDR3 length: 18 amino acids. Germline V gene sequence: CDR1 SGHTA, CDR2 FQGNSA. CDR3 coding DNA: TGTGCCAGCAGCTACCGACTAGCGGGAGGTACGTCCTACAATGAGCAGTTCTTC. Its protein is CASSYRLAGGTSYNEQFF.

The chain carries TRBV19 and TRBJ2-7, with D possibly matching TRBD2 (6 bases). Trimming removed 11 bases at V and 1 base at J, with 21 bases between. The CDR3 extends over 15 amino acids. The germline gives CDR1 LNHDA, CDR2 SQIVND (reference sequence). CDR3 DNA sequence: TGTGCCTCAGAGGGCCCGGGGGTCCGGTCCTACGAGCAGTACTTC. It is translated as CASEGPGVRSYEQYF.

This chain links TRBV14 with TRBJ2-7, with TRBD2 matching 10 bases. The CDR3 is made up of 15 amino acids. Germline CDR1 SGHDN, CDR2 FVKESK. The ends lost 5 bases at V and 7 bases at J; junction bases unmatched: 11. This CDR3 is CASSKGLAGAGEQYF. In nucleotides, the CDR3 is TGTGCCAGCAGCAAAGGGCTAGCGGGAGCGGGAGAGCAGTACTTC. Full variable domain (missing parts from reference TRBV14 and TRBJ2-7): EAGVTQFPSHSVIEKGQTVTLRCDPISGHDNLYWYRRVMGKEIKFLLHFVKESKQDESGMPNNRFLAERTGGTYSTLKVQPAELEDSGVYFCASSKGLAGAGEQYFGPGTRLTVT.

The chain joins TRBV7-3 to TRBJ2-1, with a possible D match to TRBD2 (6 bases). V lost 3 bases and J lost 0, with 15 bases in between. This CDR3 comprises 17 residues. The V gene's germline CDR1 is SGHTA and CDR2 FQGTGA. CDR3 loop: CASSFSGGTYSYNEQFF. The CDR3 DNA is TGTGCCAGCAGCTTTTCAGGAGGGACCTACTCCTACAATGAGCAGTTCTTC.

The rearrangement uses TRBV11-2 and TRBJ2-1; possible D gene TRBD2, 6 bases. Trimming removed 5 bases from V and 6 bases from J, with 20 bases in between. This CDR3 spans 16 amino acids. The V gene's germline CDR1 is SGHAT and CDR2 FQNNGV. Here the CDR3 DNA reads TGTGCCAGCAGCCCCCCTTGGGCGGGGCCCTTCAATGAGCAGTTCTTC. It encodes CASSPPWAGPFNEQFF.

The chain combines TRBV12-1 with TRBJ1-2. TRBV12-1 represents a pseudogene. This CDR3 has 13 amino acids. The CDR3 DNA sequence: TGTGCCAGCAGCTTTGAGAGGCCAGTCTTACACCTCTTT. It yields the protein CASSFERPVLHLF.

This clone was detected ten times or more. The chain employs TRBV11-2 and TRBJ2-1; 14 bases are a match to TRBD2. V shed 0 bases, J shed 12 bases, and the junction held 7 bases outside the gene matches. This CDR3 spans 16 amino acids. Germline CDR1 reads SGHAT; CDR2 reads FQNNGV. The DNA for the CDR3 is TGTGCCAGCAGCTTAGAGGGGACTAGCGGGAGATTTGGGCAGTTCTTC. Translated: CASSLEGTSGRFGQFF.

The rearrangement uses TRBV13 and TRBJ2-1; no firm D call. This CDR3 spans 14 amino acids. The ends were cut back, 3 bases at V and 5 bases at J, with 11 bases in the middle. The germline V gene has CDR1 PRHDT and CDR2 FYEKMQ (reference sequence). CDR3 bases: TGTGCCAGCAGCTTCCTCTTGCGAGACAATGAGCAGTTCTTC. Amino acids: CASSFLLRDNEQFF.

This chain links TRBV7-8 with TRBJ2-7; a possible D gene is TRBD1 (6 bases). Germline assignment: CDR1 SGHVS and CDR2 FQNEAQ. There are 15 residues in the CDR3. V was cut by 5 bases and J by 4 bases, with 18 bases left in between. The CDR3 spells CASSPLVGQRYEQYF. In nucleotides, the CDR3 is TGTGCCAGCAGCCCACTCGTTGGACAGAGATACGAGCAGTACTTC.

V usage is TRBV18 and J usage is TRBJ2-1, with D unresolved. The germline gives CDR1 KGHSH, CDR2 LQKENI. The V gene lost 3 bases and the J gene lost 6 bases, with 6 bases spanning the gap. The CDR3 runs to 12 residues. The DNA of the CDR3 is TGTGCCAGCTCACCTCGCACCAATGAGCAGTTCTTC. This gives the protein CASSPRTNEQFF.

CDR3 sequence reads: CASSEAGVFFEQYF. CDR3 sequence (DNA): TGTGCCAGCAGTGAGGCGGGAGTCTTTTTTGAGCAGTACTTC. This chain joins TRBV2 and TRBJ2-7; 7 positions agree with TRBD2. J gave up 7 bases and V 3 bases, and 9 bases lay outside the gene matches. The CDR3 spans 14 residues. Looked up from germline, CDR1 is SNHLY and CDR2 is FYNNEI.

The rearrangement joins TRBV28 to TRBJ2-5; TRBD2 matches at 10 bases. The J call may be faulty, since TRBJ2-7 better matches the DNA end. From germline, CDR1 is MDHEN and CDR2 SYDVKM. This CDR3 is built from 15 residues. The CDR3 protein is CASSLFASGSYEQYF. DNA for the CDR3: TGTGCCAGCAGTTTATTTGCTAGCGGGAGTTACGAGCAGTACTTC.